Following are 19 T cell receptor beta chains from one sample sequenced in a study of blood T cell repertoires in COVID-19. Profiled with immunoSEQ multiplex PCR; TCRdb holds only in-frame clones, not every one. The sample carries 250,000 to 300,000 clones, roughly nine tenths recorded once. Source material: peripheral blood. These receptors were collected from a man younger than 35 with active or convalescent COVID-19.

This clone has only a few counts. The chain employs TRBV3-1 (or the pseudogene TRBV3-2) and TRBJ1-1; D gene ambiguous. The V end lost 3 bases, the J end lost 3 bases, and 8 bases lay between the germline ends. Germline V gene lookup returns CDR1 LGHDT and CDR2 YNNKEL (reference sequence). This CDR3 comprises 13 residues. The CDR3 region has the DNA TGTGCCAGCAGCCAGAGGAGGGACACTGAAGCTTTCTTT. Amino acids: CASSQRRDTEAFF.

CDR3 sequence reads: CASSQGARGGYTF. CDR3 nucleotides: TGTGCCAGCAGCCAAGGGGCAAGGGGGGGCTACACCTTC. This chain uses TRBV3-1 (or the pseudogene TRBV3-2) with TRBJ1-2; D perhaps matches TRBD1 (6 bases). CDR3 length: 13 amino acids. Deletions cut 1 base from V and 8 bases from J, with 11 bases between. Germline CDR1 LGHDT, CDR2 YNNKEL (reference sequence).

CDR3 in amino acids: CAWSPTLRGARNEQFF. The CDR3 DNA sequence: TGTGCCTGGAGTCCGACTTTGCGGGGGGCGAGGAATGAGCAGTTCTTC. This chain uses TRBV30 with TRBJ2-1; 8 nucleotides line up with TRBD2. Germline V gene data show CDR1 as GTSNPN and CDR2 as SVGIG (reference sequence). CDR3 size: 16 residues. V lost 2 bases, J lost 7 bases, and 13 bases stayed unmatched. Drawing the rest from reference TRBV30 and TRBJ2-1, the complete variable domain is SQTIHQWPATLVQPVGSPLSLECTVEGTSNPNLYWYRQAAGRGLQLLFYSVGIGQISSEVPQNLSASRPQDRQFILSSKKLLLSDSGFYLCAWSPTLRGARNEQFFGPGTRLTVL.

The chain has TRBV4-3 and TRBJ2-5; TRBD2 aligns across 15 bases. CDR1 is LGHNA and CDR2 is YSLEER in the germline V gene. The J segment lost 5 bases and the V segment lost 0 bases, leaving 7 bases of the junction unmatched. The CDR3 covers 18 residues. The chain's CDR3 is CASSQEGGLAGGPETQYF. The CDR3 DNA reads as TGCGCCAGCAGCCAAGAAGGAGGACTAGCGGGAGGGCCCGAGACCCAGTACTTC.

This sequence joins TRBV19 and TRBJ2-3, with D possibly being TRBD2 (5 bases). Between the trimmed V and J ends, which lost 3 bases and 8 bases, there was a span of 18 bases. Germline CDR1 is LNHDA and CDR2 is SQIVND (reference sequence). This CDR3 region has 15 residues. The CDR3 DNA reads as TGTGCCAGTAGTATCGGGCTAGCCGGCGTTGGTACGCAGTATTTT. Translated, it gives CASSIGLAGVGTQYF.

This chain joins TRBV5-4 and TRBJ2-7, with 7 bases that match TRBD2. There are 15 residues in the CDR3. Germline V gene data show CDR1 as SGHNT and CDR2 as YYREEE (reference sequence). V gave up 1 base and J gave up 2 bases; unmatched junction bases: 6. CDR3 coding DNA: TGTGCCAGCAGCTTGTCCAGCGGGATTACCTACGAGCAGTACTTC. This codes for CASSLSSGITYEQYF.

This chain links TRBV10-3 with TRBJ2-3, with 9 bases fitting TRBD2. Germline values: CDR1 ENHRY, CDR2 SYGVKD. With 11 bases clipped from V and 2 bases from J, the junction kept 8 bases outside the gene matches. The CDR3 sequence is 14 residues long. As DNA, the CDR3 is TGTGCCCTAAGGGCTAGCGGGAACACAGATACGCAGTATTTT. This encodes CALRASGNTDTQYF.

This clone was counted a single time. The chain is built from TRBV4-1 and TRBJ2-7, with 8 bases lining up with TRBD1. CDR1 MGHRA and CDR2 YSYEKL come from the germline V gene. V lost 3 bases to trimming and J lost 1 base; unmatched junction nucleotides: 2. The CDR3 is 14 residues long. The chain's CDR3 is CASSQRQGSYEQYF. The CDR3 DNA reads TGCGCCAGCAGCCAGCGACAGGGGTCCTACGAGCAGTACTTC.

This clone turned up a few times. The chain recombines TRBV28 with TRBJ1-2; D is undetermined. CDR3 length equals 13 residues. The V gene's germline CDR1 is MDHEN and CDR2 SYDVKM. Trimming took 8 bases from V and 4 from J, leaving 14 bases between them. The CDR3 here is CASFTRSSYGYTF. DNA of the CDR3: TGTGCCAGCTTTACCAGATCCTCCTATGGCTACACCTTC.

This clone was counted a single time. CDR3 in amino acids: CASSQGASGTGNTIYF. The CDR3 DNA sequence: TGTGCCAGCAGCCAGGGGGCCTCTGGCACTGGAAACACCATATATTTT. The chain couples TRBV4-2 to TRBJ1-3; possibly TRBD1 for D (6 bases). Germline values: CDR1 LGHNA, CDR2 YNFKEQ. The CDR3 consists of 16 residues. Trimming removed 3 bases at V and 2 bases at J, with 14 bases between.

V is TRBV19 and J is TRBJ1-1; 8 bases align to TRBD1. Losses at the gene ends were 10 bases for V and 5 bases for J; bases not matched to a gene: 12. In germline, CDR1 is LNHDA, CDR2 SQIVND (reference sequence). There are 14 residues in the CDR3. The CDR3 bases are TGTGCCACTAAGAGCGGACAGGGTTATACTGAAGCTTTCTTT. It codes for CATKSGQGYTEAFF.

There are a few counts of this clone. The rearrangement uses TRBV11-1 and TRBJ2-1; D possibly corresponds to TRBD2 (5 bases). The V end was cut by 5 bases, the J end by 6 bases, with 17 bases between. The CDR3 covers 15 residues. Germline V gene sequence: CDR1 SGHAT, CDR2 FQDESV (reference sequence). DNA of the CDR3: TGTGCCAGCAGCCTGAGGAGGAGTGGGTCCAATGAGCAGTTCTTC. Translation gives CASSLRRSGSNEQFF.

The chain recombines TRBV24-1 with TRBJ2-2; TRBD2 aligns across 8 bases. Germline lookup yields CDR1 KGHDR and CDR2 SFDVKD. Trimming took 5 bases from V and 5 from J; bases not matched to a gene: 6. CDR3 length: 15 residues. This CDR3 is CATSGSGSGTGELFF. DNA for the CDR3: TGTGCCACCAGTGGAAGCGGGAGCGGTACCGGGGAGCTGTTTTTT.

This chain connects TRBV28 to TRBJ1-1; 11 bases agree with TRBD1. The CDR3 totals 14 residues. After removal of 5 bases from V and 12 bases from J, the junction contained 11 bases not matched to a gene. Germline CDR1 MDHEN, CDR2 SYDVKM. The DNA of the CDR3 is TGTGCCAGCAGTCTTACCTCCGGGACAGGGGGAACTTTCTTT. Its protein product is CASSLTSGTGGTFF.

The V call is TRBV29-1, the J call TRBJ1-3; 8 nucleotides align to TRBD1. The CDR3 runs to 13 residues. Per the germline V gene, CDR1 is SQVTM and CDR2 is ANQGSEA. V was clipped by 3 bases and J by 4 bases; unmatched bases: 2. CDR3 in amino acids: CSVDTGGGNTIYF. The CDR3 region has the DNA TGCAGCGTTGATACAGGGGGAGGAAACACCATATATTTT.

CDR3: CATIILRETGELFF. CDR3 DNA: TGTGCAACCATCATCCTGCGGGAAACCGGGGAGCTGTTTTTT. The J gene is TRBJ2-2, the V gene TRBV10-3; the D gene is possibly TRBD2 (6 bases). Germline values: CDR1 ENHRY, CDR2 SYGVKD. This CDR3 region has 14 residues.

Points on this clone: In the same sample, other DNA sequences code for this CDR3. CDR3 amino acids: CASSSTGELFF. CDR3 nucleotides: TGCGCCAGCAGCTCTACCGGGGAGCTGTTTTTT. The V gene is TRBV5-1, the J gene TRBJ2-2; no clear D gene. CDR3 length equals 11 residues. Trimming took 3 bases from V and 5 from J, leaving 2 bases between them. CDR1 and CDR2 (germline): SGHRS, YFSETQ.

J is TRBJ1-3 and V is TRBV27; D uncertain. Germline CDR1 is MNHEY and CDR2 is SMNVEV (reference sequence). The CDR3 runs 14 residues. Trimming cost V 3 bases and J 3 bases, with 9 bases left between them. CDR3 region: CASSFLGDGNTIYF. In DNA, the CDR3 is TGTGCCAGCAGTTTTCTCGGGGATGGAAACACCATATATTTT.

This sequence joins TRBV10-3 and TRBJ1-1, with 7 bases fitting TRBD1. This CDR3 region has 11 residues. V shed 6 bases, J shed 11 bases, and the junction held 6 bases outside the gene matches. Germline CDR1 and CDR2: ENHRY and SYGVKD. CDR3 DNA sequence: TGTGCCATCAGAGACAGGGTAGAGGCTTTCTTT. Translation gives CAIRDRVEAFF.